The 2 T cell receptor beta chains presented below share a single source sample, sequenced in a study of beta chain features in type 1 diabetes. General study results and limits: Moderate but significant shortening of TCRB CDR3s was recorded in all four CD4+ subsets from Type 1 diabetes patients.

No antigen is known for these receptors. The entirety of the isolated RNA underwent reverse transcription, so expressed TCRB transcripts were sequenced. Assay used: immunoSEQ multiplex PCR; TCRdb lists only in-frame clones, some missing. The sample lists around 250,000 clones; 14% were seen once. Material: naive CD4+ T cells from blood. The receptor source for this set is a young man with type 1 diabetes.

V usage is TRBV30 and J usage is TRBJ2-1; possibly TRBD1 for D (5 bases). Germline-derived CDR1 and CDR2 are GTSNPN and SVGIG (reference sequence). This CDR3 is 15 amino acids long. Trimming shortened V by 1 base and J by 2 bases, and 12 bases separated the two germline ends. The CDR3 DNA reads as TGTGCCTGGAGTGCATTGACAGACACCTACAATGAGCAGTTCTTC. Translating it yields CAWSALTDTYNEQFF.

This chain links TRBV9 with TRBJ2-3; 9 bases line up with TRBD2. This CDR3 has 17 residues. Trimming at V came to 2 bases and at J to 0 bases, leaving 7 bases not matched to a gene. The germline V gene has CDR1 SGDLS and CDR2 YYNGEE. The CDR3 DNA is TGTGCCAGCAGCGTCCGTCCAGCGGGGGGTAGCACAGATACGCAGTATTTT. This encodes CASSVRPAGGSTDTQYF.